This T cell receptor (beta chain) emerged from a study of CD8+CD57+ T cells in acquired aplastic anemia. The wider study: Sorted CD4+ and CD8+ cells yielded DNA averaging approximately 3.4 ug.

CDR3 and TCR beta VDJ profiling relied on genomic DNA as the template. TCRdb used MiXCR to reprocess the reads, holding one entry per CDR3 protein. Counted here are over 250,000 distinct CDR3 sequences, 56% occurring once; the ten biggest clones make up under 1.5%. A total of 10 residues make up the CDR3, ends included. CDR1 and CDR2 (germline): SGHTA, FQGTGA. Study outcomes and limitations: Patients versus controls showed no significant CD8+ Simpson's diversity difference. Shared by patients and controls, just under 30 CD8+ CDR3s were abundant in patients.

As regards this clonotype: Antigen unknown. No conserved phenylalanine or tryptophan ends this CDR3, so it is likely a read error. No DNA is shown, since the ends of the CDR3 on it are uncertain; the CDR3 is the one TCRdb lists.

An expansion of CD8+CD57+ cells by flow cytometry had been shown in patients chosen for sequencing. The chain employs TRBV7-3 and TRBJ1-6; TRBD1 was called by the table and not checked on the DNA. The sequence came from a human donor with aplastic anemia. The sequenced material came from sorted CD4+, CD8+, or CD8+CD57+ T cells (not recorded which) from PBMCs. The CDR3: CASSLGQGAY.